The 19 T cell receptor beta chains below all came from one sample that was sequenced in a study of blood T cell repertoires in COVID-19. The method was immunoSEQ multiplex PCR; TCRdb's version includes in-frame clones alone and lacks a portion of them. The sample has about 190,000 clones, more than 85% seen once. Material: peripheral blood. The source is a young man with acute or convalescent COVID-19.

The chain has TRBV18 and TRBJ2-3; 10 nucleotides match TRBD2. The CDR3 extends over 19 amino acids. The germline gives CDR1 KGHSH, CDR2 LQKENI. V was clipped by 4 bases and J by 4 bases; unmatched bases: 17. The CDR3 loop reads CASSLIEISGTSVADTQYF. The DNA for the CDR3 is TGTGCCAGCTCACTCATCGAAATTTCCGGGACTAGCGTGGCAGATACGCAGTATTTT.

The chain couples TRBV10-2 to TRBJ2-7, with 15 bases identical to TRBD2. V lost 5 bases and J lost 6; bases outside the gene matches: 5. The CDR3 sequence is 15 residues long. In germline, CDR1 is WSHSY, CDR2 SAAADI. Here the CDR3 reads CASSRTSGGGGEQYF. For the CDR3, the DNA is TGCGCCAGCAGTCGGACTAGCGGGGGGGGAGGCGAGCAGTACTTC.

The rearrangement joins TRBV3-1 (or the pseudogene TRBV3-2) to TRBJ1-2; TRBD1 matches 7 bases. The V gene end was trimmed by 1 base and the J gene end by 5 bases; junction bases not matched to a gene: 1. Germline assignment: CDR1 LGHDT and CDR2 YNNKEL (reference sequence). The length of the CDR3 is 13 residues. The chain's CDR3 is CASSQAGGYGYTF. CDR3 nucleotide sequence: TGTGCCAGCAGCCAAGCAGGGGGTTATGGCTACACCTTC.

The V call is TRBV28, the J call TRBJ1-2; TRBD1 agrees at 8 bases. Germline V gene data show CDR1 as MDHEN and CDR2 as SYDVKM. The CDR3 is 13 residues long. The V gene end was trimmed by 6 bases and the J gene end by 8 bases; junction bases not matched to a gene: 8. The CDR3 protein is CASSPDRARGYTF. The CDR3 coding sequence is TGTGCCAGCAGCCCGGACAGGGCTCGCGGCTACACCTTC.

The chain uses TRBV7-2 and TRBJ2-1; TRBD2 agrees at 9 bases. CDR3 length: 16 amino acids. Per germline, CDR1 SGHTA and CDR2 FQGNSA. Losses at the gene ends were 5 bases for V and 9 bases for J; bases not matched to a gene: 14. The CDR3 coding sequence is TGTGCCAGCAGCCTCTTGTCGCGGGGGGGCCCATCTGAGCAGTTCTTC. Residues: CASSLLSRGGPSEQFF.

The chain employs TRBV5-1 and TRBJ2-2, with 7 bases matching TRBD1. With V trimmed by 6 bases and J by 1 base, 3 bases remained unmatched. This CDR3 is 14 amino acids long. The germline V gene encodes CDR1 SGHRS and CDR2 YFSETQ. As DNA, the CDR3 is TGCGCCAGCAATCGACAGGGGAACACCGGGGAGCTGTTTTTT. Its translation is CASNRQGNTGELFF.

The V gene is TRBV15, the J gene TRBJ2-7, with D maybe TRBD2 (6 bases). Per germline, CDR1 LNHNV and CDR2 YYDKDF (reference sequence). Trimming left V 5 bases short and J 9 bases short, with 23 bases between. CDR3 length equals 15 residues. The CDR3 here is CATSLGGRTQAMQYF. CDR3 bases: TGTGCCACCAGCTTGGGGGGACGTACCCAAGCGATGCAGTACTTC. The entire variable domain, with the rest obtained from reference TRBV15 and TRBJ2-7, is as follows: DAMVIQNPRYQVTQFGKPVTLSCSQTLNHNVMYWYQQKSSQAPKLLFHYYDKDFNNEADTPDNFQSRRPNTSFCFLDIRSPGLGDTAMYLCATSLGGRTQAMQYFGPGTRLTVT.

The chain uses TRBV19 and TRBJ2-7; perhaps TRBD2 as D (6 bases). Deletions cut 3 bases from V and 0 bases from J, with 9 bases between. The CDR3 covers 14 residues. Germline V CDR1 and CDR2: LNHDA, SQIVND (reference sequence). The CDR3 DNA reads as TGTGCCAGTAGTATTCGGGGGTACTCCTACGAGCAGTACTTC. Encoded protein: CASSIRGYSYEQYF.

The rearrangement uses TRBV7-3 and TRBJ2-5; D unresolved. Germline CDR1 reads SGHTA; CDR2 reads FQGTGA. V was pared by 4 bases and J by 4 bases, with 10 bases between. The CDR3 has 13 residues. In DNA form, the CDR3 reads TGTGCCAGCAGCTCCCAACTTAGAGAGACCCAGTACTTC. It translates to CASSSQLRETQYF.

The chain uses TRBV6-2 or TRBV6-3 and TRBJ1-1, with 11 bases fitting TRBD1. Germline CDR1 reads MNHEY; CDR2 reads SVGEGT. The CDR3 loop spans 14 amino acids. The junction had 6 bases not matched to a gene; V was cut back by 4 bases and J by 8 bases. The CDR3 DNA reads as TGTGCCAGCAGTTTCGGACAGGGGGCTCGGGAAGCTTTCTTT. Protein: CASSFGQGAREAFF.

The chain combines TRBV7-9 with TRBJ1-1; D is perhaps TRBD1 (6 bases). V shed 5 bases and J shed 6 bases, with 13 bases lying between them. From germline, CDR1 is SEHNR and CDR2 FQNEAQ (reference sequence). The CDR3 totals 13 residues. CDR3 sequence (DNA): TGTGCCAGCAGCAGGGGGTCAGGCCCTGAAGCTTTCTTT. Translating gives CASSRGSGPEAFF. The entire variable domain, with the rest obtained from reference TRBV7-9 and TRBJ1-1, is as follows: DTGVSQNPRHKITKRGQNVTFRCDPISEHNRLYWYRQTLGQGPEFLTYFQNEAQLEKSRLLSDRFSAERPKGSFSTLEIQRTEQGDSAMYLCASSRGSGPEAFFGQGTRLTVV.

The chain is built from TRBV6-5 and TRBJ1-2, with 8 bases matching TRBD1. The V segment lost 10 bases and the J segment 4 bases; nucleotides outside the gene matches: 5. Germline loops: CDR1 MNHEY, CDR2 SVGAGI. This CDR3 is built from 12 residues. CDR3 in amino acids: CATGQGGYGYTF. CDR3 DNA sequence: TGTGCCACCGGACAGGGAGGCTATGGCTACACCTTC.

The V gene is TRBV28, the J gene TRBJ2-3, with 16 bases matching TRBD2. The CDR3 has 16 amino acids. Germline V gene data show CDR1 as MDHEN and CDR2 as SYDVKM. V dropped 5 bases and J dropped 6; count of bases not matched to a gene: 5. The CDR3 spells CASSGWGLAGGDTQYF. The CDR3 DNA reads as TGTGCCAGCAGTGGATGGGGACTAGCGGGAGGGGATACGCAGTATTTT.

This sequence joins TRBV30 and TRBJ1-3; D ambiguous. The V end was cut by 4 bases, the J end by 8 bases, with 15 bases between. CDR3 length: 13 amino acids. Looked up from germline, CDR1 is GTSNPN and CDR2 is SVGIG (reference sequence). CDR3 loop: CAWIDRVEDTIYF. Here the CDR3 DNA reads TGTGCCTGGATCGACCGGGTGGAGGACACCATATATTTT.

This clone was observed a single time. The rearrangement joins TRBV4-1 to TRBJ2-1, with D possibly being TRBD1 (5 bases). Germline loops: CDR1 MGHRA, CDR2 YSYEKL. The CDR3 sequence is 14 residues long. V lost 4 bases to trimming and J lost 7 bases, with 14 bases between them. The CDR3 DNA reads TGCGCCAGCAGCCCCCAGGGCCGAGATAATGAGCAGTTCTTC. It is translated as CASSPQGRDNEQFF.

V and J are TRBV7-8 and TRBJ2-7, with D tentatively TRBD1 (5 bases). There are 13 residues in the CDR3. Trimming removed 5 bases from V and 3 bases from J, with 11 bases in between. CDR1 SGHVS and CDR2 FQNEAQ come from the germline V gene. CDR3 sequence reads: CASSPRQYYEQYF. The DNA for the CDR3 is TGTGCCAGCAGCCCGCGACAGTACTACGAGCAGTACTTC. The entire variable domain, with the rest obtained from reference TRBV7-8 and TRBJ2-7, is as follows: GAGVSQSPRYKVAKRGQDVALRCDPISGHVSLFWYQQALGQGPEFLTYFQNEAQLDKSGLPSDRFFAERPEGSVSTLKIQRTQQEDSAVYLCASSPRQYYEQYFGPGTRLTVT.

This clone was counted a single time. The chain couples TRBV5-4 to TRBJ1-4; tentatively, D is TRBD1 (5 bases). CDR1 is SGHNT and CDR2 is YYREEE in the germline V gene (reference sequence). Trimming left V 4 bases short and J 2 bases short, with 15 bases between. CDR3 size: 16 residues. Written as DNA, the CDR3 is TGTGCCAGCAGCCCCTTACCGGGGGGGACTAATGAAAAACTGTTTTTT. This sequence encodes CASSPLPGGTNEKLFF.

This chain joins TRBV3-1 (or the pseudogene TRBV3-2) and TRBJ1-2; tentatively, D is TRBD1 (5 bases). The CDR3 has 14 amino acids. The V gene lost 2 bases and the J gene lost 4 bases, with 11 bases spanning the gap. Germline V CDR1 and CDR2: LGHDT, YNNKEL (reference sequence). The CDR3, as DNA: TGTGCCAGCAGCCAACGGACAACACTCTATGGCTACACCTTC. Its translation is CASSQRTTLYGYTF.

V and J are TRBV7-3 and TRBJ2-5; D perhaps matches TRBD2 (7 bases). Trimming removed 5 bases from V and 1 base from J, with 20 bases in between. From germline, CDR1 is SGHTA and CDR2 FQGTGA. The CDR3 is made up of 17 amino acids. CDR3 loop: CASSNHRGAKPQETQYF. The CDR3 DNA follows: TGTGCCAGCAGCAACCATCGGGGGGCGAAACCCCAAGAGACCCAGTACTTC.